This is a list of T cell receptor beta chains from one sample in a study of blood T cell repertoires in COVID-19. The table came from immunoSEQ multiplex PCR; TCRdb's copy has only in-frame clones and leaves some out. The sample yields roughly 200,000 clones, roughly three quarters seen once. The sequenced sample consisted of peripheral blood. All receptors derive from a woman in her forties with COVID-19, enrolled during active disease. Both conserved end residues are part of each CDR3. The D gene is left open where the match is weak. Where a row states a size, it is once, few, many or the class of an expanded clone; other rows omit it.

D gene,clone size,V gene,J gene,CDR3 DNA,CDR3 protein
.,.,TRBV7-8,TRBJ1-3,TGTGCCAGCAGCTTAGCTGAGTCGGGAAACACCATATATTTT,CASSLAESGNTIYF
.,.,TRBV19,TRBJ2-5,TGTGCCAGTAGTATAGCCCTGACAGGTTACCGCCAAGAGACCCAGTACTTC,CASSIALTGYRQETQYF
.,.,TRBV7-6,TRBJ1-1,TGTGCCAGCAGCCCCGCGGGGGGCACTGAAGCTTTCTTT,CASSPAGGTEAFF
.,few,TRBV9,TRBJ1-1,TGTGCCAGCAGCGTAGTCTGGCCGTCAGATGGTGAAGCTTTCTTT,CASSVVWPSDGEAFF
TRBD2,once,TRBV9,TRBJ2-7,TGTGCTAGCAGCGTAGGACCGACTAGCGGGGGCTACGAGCAGTACTTC,CASSVGPTSGGYEQYF
TRBD2,.,TRBV7-9,TRBJ2-5,TGTGCCAGCAGCTCTACACCGAAACGACTAGCGGGAGGCCAAGAGACCCAGTACTTC,CASSSTPKRLAGGQETQYF
TRBD1,.,TRBV5-5,TRBJ2-1,TGTGCCAGCAGCTTTTACTTCTCCGGGACAGTAAAGTCTGAGCAGTTCTTC,CASSFYFSGTVKSEQFF
.,.,TRBV19,TRBJ2-2,TGTGCCAGTAGTACTACAGTCTACACCGGGGAGCTGTTTTTT,CASSTTVYTGELFF
TRBD1,.,TRBV11-2,TRBJ1-2,TGTGCCAGCAGCTTAGAACGGAGACAGGGAGGCTACACCTTC,CASSLERRQGGYTF
TRBD1,.,TRBV7-2,TRBJ1-4,TGTGCCAGCAGCCGGACAGGGAATGTGGCCCTTAATGAAAAACTGTTTTTT,CASSRTGNVALNEKLFF
.,few,TRBV20-1,TRBJ2-7,TGCAGTGCTGACGGGGACTACGAGCAGTACTTC,CSADGDYEQYF
TRBD2,.,TRBV3-1/TRBV3-2,TRBJ2-3,TGTGCCAGCAGCCAAGGCGGGACTAGTTTCCATACGCAGTATTTT,CASSQGGTSFHTQYF
.,.,TRBV7-9,TRBJ1-2,TGTGCCAGCAGCCGACCGGACAGTCCTAACTATGGCTACACCTTC,CASSRPDSPNYGYTF
TRBD1,few,TRBV7-9,TRBJ1-2,TGTGCCAGCAGCAGGGACCACAGGGGGAACTATGGCTACACCTTC,CASSRDHRGNYGYTF
TRBD2,.,TRBV2,TRBJ2-7,TGTGCCAGCAGTCGGGGGCCCACTAGCGGGTTCCCCTACGAGCAGTACTTC,CASSRGPTSGFPYEQYF
TRBD1,.,TRBV5-8,TRBJ1-1,TGTGCCAGCAGCTTGGAAGGAGGATCAGGGGGGACTGAAGCTTTCTTT,CASSLEGGSGGTEAFF
.,few,TRBV3-1/TRBV3-2,TRBJ1-1,TGTGCCAGCAGCCAAGCACAGGGAAGCACTGAAGCTTTCTTT,CASSQAQGSTEAFF
.,.,TRBV30,TRBJ2-5,TGTGCCTGGAGTGTACGGGGAGCGGAGACCCAGTACTTC,CAWSVRGAETQYF
TRBD1,.,TRBV12-5,TRBJ2-5,TGTGCTAGTGCCATGGGACAGGGGAAAGGAGAGACCCAGTACTTC,CASAMGQGKGETQYF
TRBD1,.,TRBV3-1/TRBV3-2,TRBJ1-2,TGTGCCAGCAGCCCTCCGACAGGGATCATCTTTGGCTACACCTTC,CASSPPTGIIFGYTF
.,once,TRBV19,TRBJ1-1,TGTGCCAGTAGTCGGGACAAATACACTGAAGCTTTCTTT,CASSRDKYTEAFF
.,few,TRBV6-6,TRBJ2-1,TGTGCCAGCAACCCAGCTAGTCCCTACAATGAGCAGTTCTTC,CASNPASPYNEQFF
.,.,TRBV5-4,TRBJ2-6,TGTGCCAGCAGCCCGGAGGCTGGGTCTGGGGCCAACGTCCTGACTTTC,CASSPEAGSGANVLTF
.,.,TRBV5-1,TRBJ2-3,TGCGCCAGCAGACTAGACAGCACAGATACGCAGTATTTT,CASRLDSTDTQYF
TRBD2,few,TRBV4-3,TRBJ2-7,TGCGCCAGCAGCCAAGCGGGGGGGGAGCAGTACTTC,CASSQAGGEQYF
TRBD2,.,TRBV7-8,TRBJ2-5,TGTGCCAGCAGCTTAGGTGGACTAGCGGGGACTCAAGAGACCCAGTACTTC,CASSLGGLAGTQETQYF
.,.,TRBV7-2,TRBJ2-7,TGTGCCAGCAGCTTAGGTCCGTCCCTAGCGCGACACTCCTACGAGCAGTACTTC,CASSLGPSLARHSYEQYF
.,.,TRBV4-2,TRBJ2-3,TGTGCCAGCAGCGCAGGGACTTACACAGATACGCAGTATTTT,CASSAGTYTDTQYF
TRBD2,.,TRBV5-1,TRBJ2-3,TGCGCCAGCAGACGGCTGACTAGCGGGGGGAAATCAGATACGCAGTATTTT,CASRRLTSGGKSDTQYF
.,.,TRBV4-3,TRBJ1-1,TGCGCCAGCAGCGCTCGGGGATCTGAAGCTTTCTTT,CASSARGSEAFF
TRBD2,once,TRBV5-1,TRBJ2-1,TGCGCCAGCAAGCGGGGGGGCCAAACTGAGCAGTTCTTC,CASKRGGQTEQFF
TRBD1,.,TRBV5-6,TRBJ1-5,TGTGCCAGCAGCTTGGCAGGGGGCGGGCGTCAGCCCCAGCATTTT,CASSLAGGGRQPQHF
TRBD2,.,TRBV5-5,TRBJ2-3,TGTGCCAGCAGCTCGGGACTAGCGGGGGGTGGGGATACGCAGTATTTT,CASSSGLAGGGDTQYF
TRBD2,.,TRBV3-1/TRBV3-2,TRBJ2-1,TGTGCCAGCAGCCAAGACGTCCTAGCGGGAGGGATCTACAATGAGCAGTTCTTC,CASSQDVLAGGIYNEQFF
.,.,TRBV20-1,TRBJ1-4,TGCAGTGCTAGTGCTATCCGGACACTGAATGAAAAACTGTTTTTT,CSASAIRTLNEKLFF
TRBD1,.,TRBV30,TRBJ2-6,TGTGCCTGGAGTGTTGGACAGGGTTTCTCCGGGGCCAACGTCCTGACTTTC,CAWSVGQGFSGANVLTF
TRBD1,few,TRBV6-5,TRBJ1-5,TGTGCCAGCAGTAAAACCGGGACAGCCAATCAGCCCCAGCATTTT,CASSKTGTANQPQHF
.,.,TRBV19,TRBJ1-6,TGTGCCAGTACCCTCCCAGCGGGTATCTATAATTCACCCCTCCACTTT,CASTLPAGIYNSPLHF
TRBD1,.,TRBV5-1,TRBJ1-6,TGCGCCAGCAGCTTGGACGGACAGGGCTATAATTCACCCCTCCACTTT,CASSLDGQGYNSPLHF
.,.,TRBV2,TRBJ1-4,TGTGCCAGCGTCCGACAAATTAATGAAAAACTGTTTTTT,CASVRQINEKLFF
.,.,TRBV7-9,TRBJ2-1,TGTGCCAGCAGCCACACAGGGCTAACCTACAATGAGCAGTTCTTC,CASSHTGLTYNEQFF
.,.,TRBV19,TRBJ1-2,TGTGCCAGTAGTCTTCGAACAACCGGCTACACCTTC,CASSLRTTGYTF
TRBD1,.,TRBV19,TRBJ1-5,TGTGCCAGTAGTATGACTCCCCTCGACAGGGTGGGCAATCAGCCCCAGCATTTT,CASSMTPLDRVGNQPQHF
.,.,TRBV6-1,TRBJ1-2,TGTGCCAGCAGTGACAGCCTACAGGGTACCTTTTATGGCTACACCTTC,CASSDSLQGTFYGYTF
TRBD1,.,TRBV5-1,TRBJ2-7,TGCGCCAGCAGCTTCGGACAGGGGAGAGAGCAGTACTTC,CASSFGQGREQYF
TRBD1,.,TRBV5-5,TRBJ1-2,TGTGCCAGCAGCTTGGGGCGACAGGGGGTTGTCTATGGCTACACCTTC,CASSLGRQGVVYGYTF
.,.,TRBV19,TRBJ2-6,TGTGCCAGTAGTATAGTGGTCGGCCGGGACTCCTCTGGGGCCAACGTCCTGACTTTC,CASSIVVGRDSSGANVLTF
TRBD2,.,TRBV15,TRBJ2-1,TGTGCCACCAGCACCCCGGGACTAGCTGACAATGAGCAGTTCTTC,CATSTPGLADNEQFF
TRBD2,.,TRBV7-8,TRBJ2-7,TGTGCCAGCAGCAACCCCGGACTAGCGGGATACGAGCAGTACTTC,CASSNPGLAGYEQYF
TRBD1,.,TRBV29-1,TRBJ2-1,TGCAGCGTTGCCGGGACAGGGTCCTACAATGAGCAGTTCTTC,CSVAGTGSYNEQFF